This T cell receptor (beta chain) originates from a study of T cell changes during pregnancy in multiple sclerosis. Profiled with immunoSEQ multiplex PCR; TCRdb holds only in-frame clones, not every one. This table holds roughly 65,000 clones, approximately 89% found once. CDR3 length: 15 residues. The trim removed 4 bases at V and 3 bases at J, leaving 6 bases unmatched. Per the germline V gene, CDR1 is SGHRS and CDR2 is YFSETQ. The TCR was taken from a female donor in good health, enrolled as a control in a pregnancy study. This material consisted of peripheral blood, taken in the third trimester of pregnancy. The chain recombines TRBV5-1 with TRBJ1-1; 10 nucleotides agree with TRBD1. CDR3 sequence (DNA): TGCGCCAGCAGCCTGGGACAGGGGTGGGACACTGAAGCTTTCTTT. This gives the protein CASSLGQGWDTEAFF.